The 7 T cell receptor beta chains presented below share a single source sample, sequenced in a study of CD8 T cells in ankylosing spondylitis. TCRdb reprocessed the 5' RACE reads with MiXCR, giving one entry per CDR3 protein. The table lists roughly 100,000 distinct CDR3 sequences, roughly 8.3% of them singletons, with around 10% in the top ten. The source material was blood, either unsorted or a sorted T cell fraction (not recorded which). Receptors were obtained from a male donor with ankylosing spondylitis or in good health (not recorded which).

This clonotype was observed a handful of times. The V and J genes are TRBV5-5 and TRBJ2-5; no clear D gene. The length of the CDR3 is 15 residues. Trimming took off 3 bases at V and 8 bases at J, with 20 bases between the two ends. Germline assignment: CDR1 SGHKS and CDR2 YYEKEE (reference sequence). The chain's CDR3 is CASSSTLGPTYTQYF. The DNA for the CDR3 is TGTGCCAGCAGCTCCACTCTCGGCCCCACCTACACCCAGTACTTC.

In this sample, this clonotype turned up many times. The chain links TRBV5-1 to TRBJ2-1; 7 bases align to TRBD2. Germline V CDR1 and CDR2: SGHRS, YFSETQ. This CDR3 is 14 amino acids long. The V segment lost 4 bases and the J segment 8 bases; nucleotides outside the gene matches: 9. CDR3 residues: CASSSIQREYEQFF. The CDR3 bases are TGCGCCAGCAGCAGTATCCAGCGGGAATATGAGCAGTTCTTC.

This clonotype has only a few counts. V usage is TRBV11-2 and J usage is TRBJ1-4; 8 bases fit TRBD1. Trimming removed 5 bases from V and 4 bases from J; junction bases left unmatched: 6. This CDR3 has 15 amino acids. Germline CDR1 is SGHAT and CDR2 is FQNNGV. The CDR3 spells CASSPWDRFNEKLFF. Here the CDR3 DNA reads TGTGCCAGCAGCCCATGGGACAGGTTTAATGAAAAACTGTTTTTT.

The chain employs TRBV4-3 and TRBJ2-1; TRBD2 aligns across 7 bases. This CDR3 spans 16 amino acids. After removal of 0 bases from V and 0 bases from J, the junction contained 2 bases not matched to a gene. Germline CDR1 and CDR2: LGHNA and YSLEER. CDR3 coding DNA: TGCGCCAGCAGCCAAGATCGGGGGGACTCCTACAATGAGCAGTTCTTC. Residues: CASSQDRGDSYNEQFF.

The table lists this clonotype with many counts. The V and J genes are TRBV6-2 or TRBV6-3 and TRBJ2-7, with D hard to call. V lost 3 bases, J lost 4 bases, and 4 bases lay in between. CDR1 and CDR2 from the germline V gene are MNHEY and SVGEGT. This CDR3 contains 11 residues. The CDR3 sequence: CASSYKYEQYF. CDR3 DNA sequence: TGTGCCAGCAGTTATAAGTACGAGCAGTACTTC.

This clonotype was recorded many times. The chain combines TRBV11-2 with TRBJ2-3, with TRBD1 matching over 10 bases. After removal of 7 bases from V and 5 bases from J, the junction contained 9 bases not matched to a gene. CDR1 is SGHAT and CDR2 is FQNNGV in the germline V gene. This CDR3 has 15 residues. For the CDR3, the DNA is TGTGCCAGCAAGAGGGGACAGGGGTCCGGAGATACGCAGTATTTT. Protein product: CASKRGQGSGDTQYF.

This clonotype came up a few times. The chain carries TRBV5-1 and TRBJ2-2; possibly TRBD2 for D (5 bases). V was trimmed by 3 bases and J by 0 bases, leaving 18 bases between them. CDR1 is SGHRS and CDR2 is YFSETQ in the germline V gene. There are 18 residues in the CDR3. The CDR3 sequence: CASSSGRGQSPNTGELFF. CDR3 DNA: TGCGCCAGCAGCTCCGGCCGGGGTCAGTCGCCGAACACCGGGGAGCTGTTTTTT.